Detailed here is one TCR beta chain. Its antigen is not known. Time point noted: baseline, week 1 (first vaccination visit). As for treatment: pre-vaccination baseline after standard-of-care therapy. This table comes from immunoSEQ multiplex PCR, and its TCRdb copy is limited to in-frame clones, with some not included. The data hold approximately 100,000 clones, with approximately 90% observed a single time. This entry is derived from a study of a mutant IDH1 vaccine in newly diagnosed glioma. Overall study context: An approximately 62% male, approximately 40% female split and a mean age of 40.4 years characterized treated patients. Pretreatment consisted of radiotherapy, temozolomide, or both, with most receiving both. Study-wide results and caveats: The occurrence of vaccine-induced immune responses was seen in approximately 92% of patients. Apparently unrelated to pseudoprogression were changes in the top peripheral T cell clonotypes.

This clonotype was obtained from a woman aged 45 to 65 with glioma. The sample consisted of PBMCs, taken from a glioma patient treated with radiotherapy, temozolomide or both.

CDR3 nucleotide sequence: TGTGCCAGCAGCCCTTGGGACAGGGTTTCCCCCAACACTGAAGCTTTCTTT. Encoded protein: CASSPWDRVSPNTEAFF. The V and J genes are TRBV9 and TRBJ1-1; 9 bases line up with TRBD1. The junction had 12 bases not matched to a gene; V was cut back by 4 bases and J by 2 bases. CDR3 length: 17 residues. Germline V gene sequence: CDR1 SGDLS, CDR2 YYNGEE.